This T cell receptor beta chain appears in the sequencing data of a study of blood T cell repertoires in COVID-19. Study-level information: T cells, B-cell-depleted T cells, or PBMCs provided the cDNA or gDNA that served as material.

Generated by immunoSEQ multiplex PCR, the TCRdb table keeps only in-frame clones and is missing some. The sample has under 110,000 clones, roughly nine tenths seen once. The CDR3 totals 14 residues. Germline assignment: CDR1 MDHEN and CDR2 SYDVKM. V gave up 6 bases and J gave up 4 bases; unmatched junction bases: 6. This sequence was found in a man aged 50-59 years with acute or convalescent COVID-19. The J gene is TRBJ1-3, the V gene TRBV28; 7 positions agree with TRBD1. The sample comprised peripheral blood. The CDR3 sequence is CASRETGKGNTIYF. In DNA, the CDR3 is TGTGCCAGCAGGGAGACAGGGAAGGGAAACACCATATATTTT.